This TCR beta chain was sequenced for a study of shared clonotypes between healthy human individuals. Sequencing of unsorted PBMC DNA was carried out using ten immunoSEQ deep assay plates. Generated by immunoSEQ multiplex PCR, the TCRdb table keeps only in-frame clones and is missing some. The data contain under 600,000 clones, roughly 79% of them singletons. Study-level findings and limits: The small donor group covered limited genetic and exposure diversity. The researchers took only blood, and tissue repertoires probably look different.

On this clone itself: Antigen unknown.

V lost 1 base to trimming and J lost 2 bases; unmatched junction nucleotides: 3. The CDR3 runs to 15 residues. Germline V gene sequence: CDR1 SGHTA, CDR2 FQGNSA. This rearrangement joins TRBV7-2 to TRBJ2-3; 7 bases are shared with TRBD2. This clonotype was obtained from a woman aged 40 to 50 in good health. Some clones in this sample may be carry-over from other donors' samples. The sequenced sample consisted of PBMCs. CDR3 DNA: TGTGCCAGCAGCTTAGTTGGACTAGACACAGATACGCAGTATTTT. Its protein is CASSLVGLDTDTQYF.